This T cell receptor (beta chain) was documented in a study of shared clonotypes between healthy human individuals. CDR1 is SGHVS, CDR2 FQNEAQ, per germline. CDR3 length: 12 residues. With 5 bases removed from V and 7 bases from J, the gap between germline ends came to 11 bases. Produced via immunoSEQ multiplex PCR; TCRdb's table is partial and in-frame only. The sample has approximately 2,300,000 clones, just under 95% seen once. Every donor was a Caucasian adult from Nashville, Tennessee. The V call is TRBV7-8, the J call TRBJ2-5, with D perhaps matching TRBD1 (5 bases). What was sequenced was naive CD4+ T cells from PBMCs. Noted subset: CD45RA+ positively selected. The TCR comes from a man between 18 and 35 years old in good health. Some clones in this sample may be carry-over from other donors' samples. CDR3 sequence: CASSQDIRTQYF. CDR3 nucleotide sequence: TGTGCCAGCAGCCAGGACATTCGGACCCAGTACTTC.